These T cell receptor beta chains were read from a single sample in a study of T cell responses to AZD1222 COVID-19 vaccine. Only in-frame clones appear in the TCRdb table, and some are missing; sequencing was by immunoSEQ multiplex PCR. The table has fewer than 150,000 clones, about 89% seen once. The source was peripheral blood, collected 28 days after the second AZD1222 dose. Receptor source: an adult who received the AZD1222 COVID-19 vaccine. Each CDR3 is given with its conserved first and last residue. Fields, in order: CDR3 DNA, CDR3 protein, J gene, D gene, clone size, V gene. A D gene is named only where the DNA matches it firmly. Clone size, where shown, is once, few, many, or a class for clones that have expanded.

TGTGCCAGCAGCGTACTGGGGGGGTCCATTGGGGAGACCCAGTACTTC	CASSVLGGSIGETQYF	TRBJ2-5	TRBD2	.	TRBV9
TGTGCCAGCAGTGATCCGAACACCGGGGAGCTGTTTTTT	CASSDPNTGELFF	TRBJ2-2	.	few	TRBV6-1
TGTGCCAGCAGGAAAGGGGGGGTTACCTCCTACGAGCAGTACTTC	CASRKGGVTSYEQYF	TRBJ2-7	.	.	TRBV6-5
TGTGCCAGCAGCAGGGACAGCAATCAGCCCCAGCATTTT	CASSRDSNQPQHF	TRBJ1-5	.	.	TRBV6-5
TGTGCCAGCAGCGTAGGACTAGCGAACACCTACGAGCAGTACTTC	CASSVGLANTYEQYF	TRBJ2-7	TRBD2	.	TRBV9
TGTGCCAGCAGCTCCTCAGGGGAGACTAGCACAGATACGCAGTATTTT	CASSSSGETSTDTQYF	TRBJ2-3	.	few	TRBV7-3
TGTGCCAGCAGCTTATATAAGGCGGGTCCCCAAGAGACCCAGTACTTC	CASSLYKAGPQETQYF	TRBJ2-5	.	.	TRBV13
TGTGCCAGCAGTTCCCCTCGGGGCTACGAGCAGTACTTC	CASSSPRGYEQYF	TRBJ2-7	.	.	TRBV27
TGTGCCAGCAGTCCCCAGGAAAGCCCTGAAGCTTTCTTT	CASSPQESPEAFF	TRBJ1-1	.	.	TRBV27
TGCAGTGCCCTCACTCAGGTTACGCAGTATTTT	CSALTQVTQYF	TRBJ2-3	.	.	TRBV20-1
TGCGCCAGCCGAAACGAAGGTCAGCCCCAGCATTTT	CASRNEGQPQHF	TRBJ1-5	.	.	TRBV5-1
TGTGCCACCAGTGATCCACAGGGGGCTCTAGCGGGAGGCTCCTACAATGAGCAGTTCTTC	CATSDPQGALAGGSYNEQFF	TRBJ2-1	TRBD2	.	TRBV24-1
TGTGCCAGCAGCTTTCGTCTAGCGGTGAACACCGGGGAGCTGTTTTTT	CASSFRLAVNTGELFF	TRBJ2-2	.	.	TRBV12-1
TGTGCCAGCAGCCCCGGGGGACCGGAGACCCAGTACTTC	CASSPGGPETQYF	TRBJ2-5	.	.	TRBV9
TGTGCCAGCAGCCAGCAGTCCGGGCAGGACGATAACGAGCAGTACTTC	CASSQQSGQDDNEQYF	TRBJ2-7	.	.	TRBV7-8
TGTGCCAGCAGCTCCCCACGGGGGGGACAGGGGACCGCTGAAGCTTTCTTT	CASSSPRGGQGTAEAFF	TRBJ1-1	TRBD1	few	TRBV11-2
TGTGCCTGGAGTCCGCAGCCCGGAGGGAGCTTC	CAWSPQPGGSF	TRBJ1-2	.	.	TRBV30
TGTGCCACCAGTGATGGCCAGGCGAGCTCCTACGAGCAGTACTTC	CATSDGQASSYEQYF	TRBJ2-7	.	.	TRBV24-1
TGTGCCAGCAGCGCCATCGGGACAGGGGGAAGCTATGGCTACACCTTC	CASSAIGTGGSYGYTF	TRBJ1-2	TRBD1	.	TRBV28
TGTGCCAGCAGCCCGACCCGGGGCGGCTACGAGCAGTACTTC	CASSPTRGGYEQYF	TRBJ2-7	.	.	TRBV11-1
TGTGCCAGCAGAAGGACAGGGAGCGGCTCCTACGAGCAGTACTTC	CASRRTGSGSYEQYF	TRBJ2-7	TRBD1	.	TRBV28
TGTGCCAGCAGCTTACTTCAGCTCATGAACACTGAAGCTTTCTTT	CASSLLQLMNTEAFF	TRBJ1-1	.	.	TRBV7-9
TGTGCCAGCAGTCCGAGGACAGGCCAAGAGACCCAGTACTTC	CASSPRTGQETQYF	TRBJ2-5	TRBD1	.	TRBV3-1/TRBV3-2
TGTGCTAGTGGTTTACCCCTCGAGACCCAGTACTTC	CASGLPLETQYF	TRBJ2-5	.	few	TRBV12-5
TGCAGCGTATCGGCTAGCGCCGGGCCAGATACGCAGTATTTT	CSVSASAGPDTQYF	TRBJ2-3	.	.	TRBV29-1
TGTGCCAGCAGCCACGGGACTAGCGGGGGGGTCGTTAGGCCCTACGAGCAGTACTTC	CASSHGTSGGVVRPYEQYF	TRBJ2-7	TRBD2	.	TRBV14
TGTGCCAGCAGCTTGGCCGGGGGGTCCACGGGCTACACCTTC	CASSLAGGSTGYTF	TRBJ1-2	.	once	TRBV5-4
TGTGCCAGCAGCATACCGGCCCACAATGAGCAGTTCTTC	CASSIPAHNEQFF	TRBJ2-1	.	.	TRBV7-9
TGTGCCAGCAGTCTCCTCCCGGGACAGGGAAGTCCAGATACGCAGTATTTT	CASSLLPGQGSPDTQYF	TRBJ2-3	TRBD1	.	TRBV27
TGTGCCAGCAGTTACAGGCTGGGGTCCTACGAGCAGTACTTC	CASSYRLGSYEQYF	TRBJ2-7	.	.	TRBV6-5
TGTGCCAGCAGTTCTCCAGGGGGAAAGTACGAGCAGTACTTC	CASSSPGGKYEQYF	TRBJ2-7	TRBD1	once	TRBV6-5
TGTGCCAGTAGTAGTGACAGAGCGAGCAATCAGCCCCAGCATTTT	CASSSDRASNQPQHF	TRBJ1-5	.	.	TRBV19
TGTGCCAGCTCACCCACCTGGCAGGCCAACACTGAAGCTTTCTTT	CASSPTWQANTEAFF	TRBJ1-1	.	.	TRBV18
TGTGCCAGCAGTGCCGGCGCTACGATGAACACCGGGGAGCTGTTTTTT	CASSAGATMNTGELFF	TRBJ2-2	.	.	TRBV2
TGTGCCAGCAGCGCAGGGAGGTGGGGCACAGATACGCAGTATTTT	CASSAGRWGTDTQYF	TRBJ2-3	.	.	TRBV5-6
TGTGCCAGCAGCTTGGATTCGGGGGGCTGGAATGAGCAGTTCTTC	CASSLDSGGWNEQFF	TRBJ2-1	.	once	TRBV5-4
TGCGCCAGCAGCTTGTCCTGGGGGAGGAGTTTTAGTTCTGACGAGACCCAGTACTTC	CASSLSWGRSFSSDETQYF	TRBJ2-5	.	.	TRBV5-1
TGTGCCAGCAGTTTTTATATACAGACCTATGGCTACACCTTC	CASSFYIQTYGYTF	TRBJ1-2	.	.	TRBV28
TGTGCCAGCAGCTGGTCGGGAAGAGGGGGTTCCGGAAACACCATATATTTT	CASSWSGRGGSGNTIYF	TRBJ1-3	.	once	TRBV5-8
TGTGCCAGCACGACGACAGTAAACTATGGCTACACCTTC	CASTTTVNYGYTF	TRBJ1-2	.	.	TRBV6-5
TGTGCCAGCAGCTTAGTGCCTTCCAACGCGATTTCTGGAAACACCATATATTTT	CASSLVPSNAISGNTIYF	TRBJ1-3	.	.	TRBV11-3
TGCGCCAGCAGCTTGGGACAGGGGGCACGGGGAAACACCATATATTTT	CASSLGQGARGNTIYF	TRBJ1-3	TRBD1	once	TRBV5-1
TGTGCCAGCTCACCTTCACAGGATCTTATCGAGCAGTACTTC	CASSPSQDLIEQYF	TRBJ2-7	.	.	TRBV18
TGCGCCAGCAGCCAATATGACGGAGACAGGGTCTCCGGGGAGCTGTTTTTT	CASSQYDGDRVSGELFF	TRBJ2-2	TRBD1	.	TRBV4-3